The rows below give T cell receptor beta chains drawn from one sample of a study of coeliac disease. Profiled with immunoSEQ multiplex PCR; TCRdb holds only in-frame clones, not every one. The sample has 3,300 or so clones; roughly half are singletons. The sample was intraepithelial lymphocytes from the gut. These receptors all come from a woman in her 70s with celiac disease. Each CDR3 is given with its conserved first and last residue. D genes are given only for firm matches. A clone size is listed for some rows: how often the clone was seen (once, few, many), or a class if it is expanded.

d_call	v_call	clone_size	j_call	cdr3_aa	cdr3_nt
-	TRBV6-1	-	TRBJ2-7	CASSLTAVYEQYF	TGTGCCAGCAGTCTCACAGCTGTCTACGAGCAGTACTTC
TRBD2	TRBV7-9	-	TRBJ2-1	CASSSLAGANEQFF	TGTGCCAGCAGCTCCCTAGCGGGGGCCAATGAGCAGTTCTTC
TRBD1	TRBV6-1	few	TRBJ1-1	CASSSFPGGQAFF	TGTGCCAGCAGTTCTTTTCCAGGGGGCCAAGCTTTCTTT
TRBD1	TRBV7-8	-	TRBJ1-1	CASSLPSRTGRMGNTEAFF	TGTGCCAGCAGCCTCCCGTCCAGGACAGGGAGGATGGGGAACACTGAAGCTTTCTTT
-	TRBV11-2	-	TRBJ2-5	CASSLLGQQETQYF	TGTGCCAGCAGCTTGCTCGGACAGCAAGAGACCCAGTACTTC
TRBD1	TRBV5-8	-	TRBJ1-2	CASSTGTGAFYGYTF	TGTGCCAGCAGCACCGGGACAGGCGCGTTCTATGGCTACACCTTC
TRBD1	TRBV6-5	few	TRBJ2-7	CASSLRDSTYEQYF	TGTGCCAGCAGTCTCCGGGACAGTACCTACGAGCAGTACTTC
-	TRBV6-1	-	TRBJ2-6	CASSGGDSGANVLTF	TGTGCCAGCAGTGGGGGAGACTCTGGGGCCAACGTCCTGACTTTC
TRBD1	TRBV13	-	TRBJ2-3	CASSSIMDRVITDTQYF	TGTGCCAGCAGCTCGATAATGGACAGGGTTATAACAGATACGCAGTATTTT
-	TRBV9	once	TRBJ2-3	CASSTGGTDTQYF	TGTGCCAGCAGCACCGGGGGTACAGATACGCAGTATTTT
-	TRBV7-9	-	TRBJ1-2	CASSLGGRLYGYTF	TGTGCCAGCAGCCTCGGGGGGCGTCTCTATGGCTACACCTTC